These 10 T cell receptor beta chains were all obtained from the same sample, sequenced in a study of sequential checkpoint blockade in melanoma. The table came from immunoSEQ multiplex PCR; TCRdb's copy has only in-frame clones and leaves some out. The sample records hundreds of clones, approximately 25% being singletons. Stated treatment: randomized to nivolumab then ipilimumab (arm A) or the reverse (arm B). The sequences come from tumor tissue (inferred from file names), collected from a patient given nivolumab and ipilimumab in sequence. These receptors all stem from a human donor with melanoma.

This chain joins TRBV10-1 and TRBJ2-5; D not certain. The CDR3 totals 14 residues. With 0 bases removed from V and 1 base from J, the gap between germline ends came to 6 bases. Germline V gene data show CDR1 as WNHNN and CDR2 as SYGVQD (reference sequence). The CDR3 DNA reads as TGCGCCAGCAGTGAGTCGAGTTCCCAAGAGACCCAGTACTTC. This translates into CASSESSSQETQYF.

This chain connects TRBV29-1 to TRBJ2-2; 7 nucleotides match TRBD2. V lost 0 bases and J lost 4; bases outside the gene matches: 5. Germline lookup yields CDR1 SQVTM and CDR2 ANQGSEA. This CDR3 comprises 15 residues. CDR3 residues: CSVEEGGAGTGELFF. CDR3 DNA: TGCAGCGTTGAAGAGGGAGGGGCAGGCACCGGGGAGCTGTTTTTT.

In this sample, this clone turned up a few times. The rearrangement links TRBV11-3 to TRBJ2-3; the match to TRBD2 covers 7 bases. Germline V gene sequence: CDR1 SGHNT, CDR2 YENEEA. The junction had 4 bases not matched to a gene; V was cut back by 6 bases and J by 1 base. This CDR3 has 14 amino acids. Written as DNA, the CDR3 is TGTGCCAGCAGTCAGCGGGACGGCACAGATACGCAGTATTTT. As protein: CASSQRDGTDTQYF.

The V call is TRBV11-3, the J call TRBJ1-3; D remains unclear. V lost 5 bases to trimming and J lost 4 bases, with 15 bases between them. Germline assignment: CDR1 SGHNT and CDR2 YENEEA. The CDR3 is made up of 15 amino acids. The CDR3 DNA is TGTGCCAGCAGCCCGGAGGGCAGCAGCGGAAACACCATATATTTT. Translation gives CASSPEGSSGNTIYF.

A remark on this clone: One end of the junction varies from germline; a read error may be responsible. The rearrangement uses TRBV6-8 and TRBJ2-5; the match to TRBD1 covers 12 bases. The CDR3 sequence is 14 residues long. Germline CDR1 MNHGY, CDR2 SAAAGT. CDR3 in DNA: TGTGCCATCAGTAAGGGACAGGGGGCCGAGACCCAGTACTTC. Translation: CAISKGQGAETQYF.

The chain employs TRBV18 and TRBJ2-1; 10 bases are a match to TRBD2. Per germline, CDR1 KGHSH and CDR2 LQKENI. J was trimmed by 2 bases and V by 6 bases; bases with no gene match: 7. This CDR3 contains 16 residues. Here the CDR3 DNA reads TGTGCCAGCTCCCTAGTAGCGGGAGGCCCCTACAATGAGCAGTTCTTC. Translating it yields CASSLVAGGPYNEQFF.

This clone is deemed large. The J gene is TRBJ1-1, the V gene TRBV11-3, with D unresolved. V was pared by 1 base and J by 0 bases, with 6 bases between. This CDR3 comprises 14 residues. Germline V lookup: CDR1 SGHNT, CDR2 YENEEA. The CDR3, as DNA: TGTGCCAGCAGCTTAGGGCCCATGAACACTGAAGCTTTCTTT. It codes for CASSLGPMNTEAFF.

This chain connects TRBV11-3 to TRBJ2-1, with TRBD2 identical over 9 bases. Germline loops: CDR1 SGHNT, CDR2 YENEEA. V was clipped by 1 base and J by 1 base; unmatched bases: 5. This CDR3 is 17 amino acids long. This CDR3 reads CASSLGGGGVSYNEQFF. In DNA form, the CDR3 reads TGTGCCAGCAGCTTAGGTGGCGGGGGGGTTTCCTACAATGAGCAGTTCTTC.

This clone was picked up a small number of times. CDR3 sequence reads: CASSRGVWEPQHF. The DNA of the CDR3 is TGTGCCAGCAGTCGAGGGGTGTGGGAGCCCCAGCATTTT. The rearrangement links TRBV6-8 to TRBJ1-5, with D maybe TRBD1 (5 bases). V was trimmed by 5 bases and J by 8 bases, leaving 13 bases between them. This CDR3 region has 13 residues. Germline V gives CDR1 MNHGY, CDR2 SAAAGT.

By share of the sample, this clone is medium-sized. The CDR3 spells CASSVAGLGGADTQYF. DNA of the CDR3: TGTGCCAGCAGCGTAGCGGGTTTGGGGGGCGCGGATACGCAGTATTTT. The genes are TRBV9 and TRBJ2-3; D might be TRBD1 or TRBD2, each matching 6 bases. In germline, CDR1 is SGDLS, CDR2 YYNGEE. The length of the CDR3 is 16 residues. With 0 bases removed from V and 6 bases from J, the gap between germline ends came to 17 bases.